One sample yielded the 15 T cell receptor beta chains listed below, sequenced in a study of shared clonotypes between healthy human individuals. Assay: immunoSEQ multiplex PCR; the TCRdb copy retains only in-frame clones and omits some. The table lists about 2.1 million clones, roughly 95% of them singletons. Naive CD8 cells lacked CD45RO, underwent positive selection for CCR7 and left out terminally differentiated effector memory CD45RA+ cells. Sequences were obtained from naive CD8+ T cells from PBMCs. These receptors originate from a man aged 18-30 years in good health. Some clones in this sample may be carry-over from other donors' samples.

This clone was observed a single time. V gene TRBV5-1 combines with J gene TRBJ2-2; D unresolved. There are 18 residues in the CDR3. V lost 4 bases, J lost 0 bases, and 19 bases lay in between. CDR1 is SGHRS and CDR2 is YFSETQ in the germline V gene. The CDR3 loop is CASSKKGRISPNTGELFF. CDR3 DNA sequence: TGCGCCAGCAGCAAGAAGGGCAGGATTTCCCCGAACACCGGGGAGCTGTTTTTT.

Worth noting for this clone: Other DNA sequences in the same sample also yield this CDR3. The rearrangement joins TRBV5-4 to TRBJ1-1, with 9 bases lining up with TRBD1. Per germline, CDR1 SGHNT and CDR2 YYREEE (reference sequence). With V trimmed by 3 bases and J by 5 bases, 2 bases remained unmatched. The CDR3 totals 13 residues. The CDR3 is CASSWTGETEAFF. CDR3 DNA: TGTGCCAGCAGCTGGACAGGGGAAACTGAAGCTTTCTTT. The full variable domain, in which reference TRBV5-4 and TRBJ1-1 provide the parts outside the CDR3, is ETGVTQSPTHLIKTRGQQVTLRCSSQSGHNTVSWYQQALGQGPQFIFQYYREEENGRGNFPPRFSGLQFPNYSSELNVNALELDDSALYLCASSWTGETEAFFGQGTRLTVV.

The chain is built from TRBV10-3 and TRBJ1-1, with D hard to call. The germline V gene encodes CDR1 ENHRY and CDR2 SYGVKD. Trimming shortened V by 6 bases and J by 1 base, and 12 bases separated the two germline ends. The CDR3 consists of 14 residues. The CDR3 DNA reads as TGTGCCATCAGGGCAAGCAGGTGGAACACTGAAGCTTTCTTT. Translated: CAIRASRWNTEAFF.

This chain joins TRBV9 and TRBJ1-2; no reliable D call. In germline, CDR1 is SGDLS, CDR2 YYNGEE. Between the trimmed V and J ends, which lost 4 bases and 1 base, there was a span of 11 bases. This CDR3 is 14 amino acids long. In DNA, the CDR3 is TGTGCCAGCAGCCAACCGGAGATTAACTATGGCTACACCTTC. It yields the protein CASSQPEINYGYTF.

The chain combines TRBV19 with TRBJ2-1; 10 bases map to TRBD2. With 5 bases clipped from V and 3 bases from J, the junction kept 4 bases outside the gene matches. The CDR3 runs 15 residues. CDR1 LNHDA and CDR2 SQIVND come from the germline V gene (reference sequence). CDR3 in DNA: TGTGCCAGTAGTGGGGGACTAGCGTTCTACAATGAGCAGTTCTTC. Its translation is CASSGGLAFYNEQFF.

This chain connects TRBV4-1 to TRBJ2-2; 11 bases align to TRBD1. V lost 0 bases, J lost 6 bases, and 6 bases stayed unmatched. The CDR3 covers 17 residues. From germline, CDR1 is MGHRA and CDR2 YSYEKL. The CDR3 region is CASSQDSKDRGPGELFF. As DNA, the CDR3 is TGCGCCAGCAGCCAAGATAGTAAGGACAGGGGGCCCGGGGAGCTGTTTTTT.

CDR3 sequence: CASSIDRASGSYEQYF. Here the CDR3 DNA reads TGTGCCAGTAGTATAGATCGGGCTAGCGGGTCCTACGAGCAGTACTTC. J is TRBJ2-7 and V is TRBV19; TRBD2 aligns across 8 bases. The CDR3 runs to 16 residues. Looked up from germline, CDR1 is LNHDA and CDR2 is SQIVND (reference sequence). V trimming: 0 bases; J trimming: 1 base; junction bases outside the gene matches: 5.

The CDR3 DNA reads TGTGCCAGCAGCACCCCATGGACAGGGGGCTCTGGGGCCAACGTCCTGACTTTC. It codes for CASSTPWTGGSGANVLTF. The chain combines TRBV9 with TRBJ2-6; TRBD1 matches at 10 bases. Germline V lookup: CDR1 SGDLS, CDR2 YYNGEE. Trimming cost V 4 bases and J 0 bases; bases outside gene matches: 7. CDR3 length equals 18 residues.

V is TRBV28 and J is TRBJ1-1, with D uncertain. This CDR3 contains 15 residues. The ends were cut back, 5 bases at V and 0 bases at J, with 13 bases in the middle. From germline, CDR1 is MDHEN and CDR2 SYDVKM. The CDR3 sequence: CASSPLTGMNTEAFF. The CDR3 region has the DNA TGTGCCAGCAGTCCCCTAACCGGGATGAACACTGAAGCTTTCTTT.

The chain employs TRBV30 and TRBJ2-5; TRBD1 might be the D (5 bases). V was clipped by 0 bases and J by 1 base, with 6 bases between them. The V gene's germline CDR1 is GTSNPN and CDR2 SVGIG (reference sequence). The CDR3 covers 13 residues. The DNA for the CDR3 is TGTGCCTGGAGTGTAGGGGCCCAAGAGACCCAGTACTTC. Encoded protein: CAWSVGAQETQYF.

The chain employs TRBV28 and TRBJ1-6, with D unresolved. The CDR3 consists of 14 residues. Germline V lookup: CDR1 MDHEN, CDR2 SYDVKM. The V end was cut by 10 bases, the J end by 3 bases, with 13 bases between. The CDR3 reads CATSGRIYNSPLHF. In DNA form, the CDR3 reads TGTGCCACCAGCGGACGTATCTATAATTCACCCCTCCACTTT.

This chain links TRBV13 with TRBJ2-5; D is possibly TRBD1 (6 bases). The V and J ends lost 3 bases and 2 bases respectively, with 13 bases between them. This CDR3 has 15 amino acids. Per the germline V gene, CDR1 is PRHDT and CDR2 is FYEKMQ (reference sequence). The CDR3 loop is CASSLSRGKQETQYF. CDR3 coding DNA: TGTGCCAGCAGCTTGAGCAGGGGAAAACAAGAGACCCAGTACTTC.

The chain uses TRBV5-4 and TRBJ1-1, with D hard to call. The CDR3 sequence is 13 residues long. V lost 1 base to trimming and J lost 2 bases, with 6 bases between them. The germline CDR1 and CDR2 sequences are SGHNT and YYREEE (reference sequence). CDR3 loop: CASSLWGNTEAFF. The CDR3 nucleotides are TGTGCCAGCAGCTTGTGGGGAAACACTGAAGCTTTCTTT.

Only a few counts were recorded for this clone. The chain links TRBV29-1 to TRBJ1-1; no firm D call. This CDR3 has 11 residues. Germline V gene lookup returns CDR1 SQVTM and CDR2 ANQGSEA. V was pared by 5 bases and J by 5 bases, with 9 bases between. The CDR3 sequence: CSVFSGTEAFF. The CDR3 nucleotides are TGCAGCGTTTTCTCGGGGACTGAAGCTTTCTTT.

The chain employs TRBV27 and TRBJ2-7; weak D call: TRBD2 (6 bases). There are 14 residues in the CDR3. Trimming took off 3 bases at V and 5 bases at J, with 14 bases between the two ends. The germline V gene has CDR1 MNHEY and CDR2 SMNVEV (reference sequence). In DNA, the CDR3 is TGTGCCAGCAGTTTGCGGGATGTCGTCAACGAGCAGTACTTC. This gives the protein CASSLRDVVNEQYF.